A single sample is the source of the 7 T cell receptor beta chains below, sequenced in a study of PD-1 blockade in classical Hodgkin lymphoma. Time point meaning: cycle 4 day 1 (C4D1), after 5 to 7 weeks of nivolumab. Every one of the patients relapsed after autologous stem cell transplantation (brentuximab vedotin exposure was variable). Profiled with immunoSEQ multiplex PCR; TCRdb holds only in-frame clones, not every one. The data contain tens of thousands of clones, roughly 89% of them singletons. The sequencing used peripheral blood mononuclear cells (PBMCs), collected before the fourth cycle of nivolumab. Every receptor here comes from a human donor with classical Hodgkin lymphoma.

This clone was detected only once. The genes are TRBV7-9 and TRBJ2-6; tentatively, D is TRBD2 (5 bases). Germline V CDR1 and CDR2: SEHNR, FQNEAQ (reference sequence). V was clipped by 4 bases and J by 2 bases, with 12 bases between them. The CDR3 runs to 16 residues. The CDR3 DNA reads TGTGCCAGCAGCTACCCCATGGGAGCTGGGGCCAACGTCCTGACTTTC. Amino acid sequence: CASSYPMGAGANVLTF.

V usage is TRBV18 and J usage is TRBJ1-3; D is unresolved. Germline lookup yields CDR1 KGHSH and CDR2 LQKENI. Trimming pared 2 bases from V and 8 bases from J, leaving 10 bases between. The CDR3 is 13 amino acids. The CDR3 sequence: CASSPVWEDTIYF. The CDR3 nucleotides are TGTGCCAGCTCACCAGTCTGGGAGGACACCATATATTTT. The whole variable domain, remainder taken from reference TRBV18 and TRBJ1-3, is NAGVMQNPRHLVRRRGQEARLRCSPMKGHSHVYWYRQLPEEGLKFMVYLQKENIIDESGMPKERFSAEFPKEGPSILRIQQVVRGDSAAYFCASSPVWEDTIYFGEGSWLTVV.

The genes are TRBV5-1 and TRBJ2-2; 13 nucleotides line up with TRBD2. Germline values: CDR1 SGHRS, CDR2 YFSETQ. V lost 4 bases, J lost 5 bases, and 8 bases stayed unmatched. This CDR3 has 17 residues. The chain's CDR3 is CASSTGLAGVRTGELFF. In DNA form, the CDR3 reads TGCGCCAGCAGCACCGGACTAGCGGGGGTCAGGACCGGGGAGCTGTTTTTT.

The J gene is TRBJ2-3, the V gene TRBV10-3; D is undetermined. The germline V gene has CDR1 ENHRY and CDR2 SYGVKD. Deletions cut 4 bases from V and 4 bases from J, with 12 bases between. The CDR3 contains 14 residues. This chain's CDR3 is CAISVRTTPDTQYF. The DNA for the CDR3 is TGTGCCATCAGTGTTAGAACTACCCCAGATACGCAGTATTTT.

The chain uses TRBV5-4 and TRBJ1-1; possibly TRBD1 for D (6 bases). CDR1 is SGHNT and CDR2 is YYREEE in the germline V gene (reference sequence). CDR3 length: 14 residues. The V end was cut by 3 bases, the J end by 8 bases, with 17 bases between. CDR3 in DNA: TGTGCCAGCAGCTCCCCGGGGGGGCCTCTAGAAGCTTTCTTT. As protein: CASSSPGGPLEAFF. Drawing the rest from reference TRBV5-4 and TRBJ1-1, the complete variable domain is ETGVTQSPTHLIKTRGQQVTLRCSSQSGHNTVSWYQQALGQGPQFIFQYYREEENGRGNFPPRFSGLQFPNYSSELNVNALELDDSALYLCASSSPGGPLEAFFGQGTRLTVV.

The rearrangement uses TRBV30 and TRBJ2-7, with D perhaps TRBD2 (5 bases). Germline values: CDR1 GTSNPN, CDR2 SVGIG (reference sequence). The CDR3 loop spans 13 amino acids. V was clipped by 4 bases and J by 12 bases, with 22 bases between them. The CDR3 nucleotides read TGTGCCTGGACCCTCCCCCGGACTCGAAAATGGTACTTC. Its protein product is CAWTLPRTRKWYF.

This chain connects TRBV5-4 to TRBJ1-2; 8 bases fit TRBD1. The germline CDR1 and CDR2 sequences are SGHNT and YYREEE (reference sequence). V trimming: 2 bases; J trimming: 8 bases; junction bases outside the gene matches: 11. The CDR3 extends over 15 amino acids. CDR3 residues: CASSLQAGQGGGYTF. The CDR3 bases are TGTGCCAGCAGCTTACAAGCCGGACAGGGAGGGGGCTACACCTTC.